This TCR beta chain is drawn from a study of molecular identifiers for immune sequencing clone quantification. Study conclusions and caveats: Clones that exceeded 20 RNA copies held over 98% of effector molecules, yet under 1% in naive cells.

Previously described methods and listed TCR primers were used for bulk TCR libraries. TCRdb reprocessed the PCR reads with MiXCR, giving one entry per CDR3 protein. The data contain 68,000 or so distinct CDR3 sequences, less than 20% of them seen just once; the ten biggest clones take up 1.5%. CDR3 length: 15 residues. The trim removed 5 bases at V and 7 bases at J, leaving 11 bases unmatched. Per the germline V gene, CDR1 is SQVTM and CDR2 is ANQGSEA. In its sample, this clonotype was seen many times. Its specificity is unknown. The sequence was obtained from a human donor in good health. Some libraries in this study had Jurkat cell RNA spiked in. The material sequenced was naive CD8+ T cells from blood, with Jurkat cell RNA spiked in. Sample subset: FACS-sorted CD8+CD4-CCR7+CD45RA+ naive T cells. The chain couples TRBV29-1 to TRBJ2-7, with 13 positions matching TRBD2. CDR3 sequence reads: CSVTGLAGVMGEQYF. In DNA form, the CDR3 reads TGCAGCGTTACTGGACTAGCGGGAGTGATGGGGGAGCAGTACTTC.